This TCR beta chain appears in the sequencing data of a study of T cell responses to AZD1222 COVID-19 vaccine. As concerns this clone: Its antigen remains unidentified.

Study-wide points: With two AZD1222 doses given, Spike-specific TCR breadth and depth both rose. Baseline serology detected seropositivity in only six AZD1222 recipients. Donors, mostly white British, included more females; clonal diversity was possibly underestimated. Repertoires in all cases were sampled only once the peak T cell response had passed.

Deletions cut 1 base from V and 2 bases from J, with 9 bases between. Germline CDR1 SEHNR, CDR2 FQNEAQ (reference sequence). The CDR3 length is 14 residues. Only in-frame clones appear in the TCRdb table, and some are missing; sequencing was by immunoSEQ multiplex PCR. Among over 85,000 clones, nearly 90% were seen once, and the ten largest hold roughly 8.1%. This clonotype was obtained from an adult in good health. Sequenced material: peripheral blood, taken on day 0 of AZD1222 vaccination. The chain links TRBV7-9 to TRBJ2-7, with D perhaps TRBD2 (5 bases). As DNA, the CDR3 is TGTGCCAGCAGCTTAGATTGGGAGACCTACGAGCAGTACTTC. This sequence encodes CASSLDWETYEQYF.